The source of this T cell receptor (beta chain) is a study of T cells after yellow fever vaccination. Using its own MiXCR run on the 5' RACE reads, TCRdb lists one record per CDR3 protein. The sample includes approximately 240,000 distinct CDR3 sequences, 3.6% seen only once; the top ten take around 19%. The germline V and J ends were trimmed by 5 bases and 6 bases, with 8 bases remaining between them. The CDR3 is 11 residues long. In germline, CDR1 is KGHSH, CDR2 LQKENI. This clonotype was counted ten times or more. The specimen comprised PBMCs, sampled 15 days after the yellow fever booster vaccination. The clonotype originates from a man between 18 and 35 years old who received the YFV17D yellow fever vaccine. This chain uses TRBV18 with TRBJ2-7; D unresolved. In nucleotides, the CDR3 is TGTGCCAGCTCATCGTATGGCGAGCAGTACTTC. Its translation is CASSSYGEQYF.